This T cell receptor beta chain appears in the sequencing data of a study of T cell responses to AZD1222 COVID-19 vaccine. Remarks on this clone: Its antigen is still unknown. One end of the junction varies from germline; a read error may be responsible.

Whole-study results and caveats: Clonal diversity was possibly underestimated, and the donors were mostly white British, with more females. Just six AZD1222 recipients were seropositive at baseline.

Sequencing was performed with immunoSEQ multiplex PCR; in TCRdb, only in-frame clones are kept and a portion is missing. The table shows under 150,000 clones, with about 89% occurring only once. The CDR3 length is 15 residues. From germline, CDR1 is GTSNPN and CDR2 SVGIG (reference sequence). The J gene is TRBJ1-6, the V gene TRBV30; TRBD1 is a possible D gene (6 bases). This TCR derives from an adult in good health. Material: peripheral blood, obtained on day 0 of MenACWY control vaccination. As DNA, the CDR3 is TGTGCCCTCACAATCGGGGGCTCCAATAATTCACCCCTCCACTTT. Translation: CALTIGGSNNSPLHF. The full variable domain, in which reference TRBV30 and TRBJ1-6 provide the parts outside the CDR3, is SQTIHQWPATLVQPVGSPLSLECTVEGTSNPNLYWYRQAAGRGLQLLFYSVGIGQISSEVPQNLSASRPQDRQFILSSKKLLLSDSGFYLCALTIGGSNNSPLHFGNGTRLTVT.